This T cell receptor beta chain comes out of a study of Tregs in tolerant kidney transplant recipients. Unstimulated Tregs (CD4+CD25+CD127-) and CD4+CD25- non-Tregs were sorted from PBMCs. General study points: Biological reproducibility was not directly addressed, but technical replication error appeared minimal. Tolerant patients' donor-specific Tregs expanded beyond overall Tregs, suggesting antigen-driven growth. Activated donor B cell expansion appeared to reveal the most relevant donor-specific TCRbeta repertoire.

To note about this clone: Its antigen is currently unknown.

The method was immunoSEQ multiplex PCR; TCRdb's version includes in-frame clones alone and lacks a portion of them. The sample lists about 110,000 clones, roughly 90% occurring once. The CDR3 has 15 residues. Germline CDR1 is ENHRY and CDR2 is SYGVKD. The ends lost 0 bases at V and 11 bases at J; junction bases unmatched: 1. The V call is TRBV10-3, the J call TRBJ2-1; 16 bases are a match to TRBD2. The specimen comprised CD4+ T cells from blood, sampled before the transplant. This clonotype originated in a human donor who received a combined kidney and bone marrow transplant. CDR3 DNA sequence: TGTGCCATCAGTGAGTCGGGACTAGCGGGAGGGAAGCAGTTCTTC. This encodes CAISESGLAGGKQFF.